This T cell receptor beta chain was captured by sequencing in a study of cytomegalovirus exposure and HLA in healthy donors. At the level of the study: As an earlier analysis found, around 200 million T cells yielded about 120 million unique TCR beta sequences. HLA-typed donors were the source of some 80 million unique TCRs, which an early data release held.

13 Jbeta primers and 60 Vbeta primers were used for the PCR. Some clones are missing from TCRdb's copy, which holds only in-frame ones; the method was immunoSEQ multiplex PCR. The data hold around 150,000 clones, with 65% to 70% observed a single time. About this clone itself: What it binds is unknown. It is unclear where the CDR3 begins or ends on the DNA, so no DNA is shown, and the CDR3 is as TCRdb lists it.

The CDR3 sequence runs 15 residues, both termini included. Germline V gives CDR1 MNHEY, CDR2 SMNVEV (reference sequence). The study's findings and limits: CMV serostatus was the sole immune exposure data available. Prior analysis indicated that the majority of TCR beta V segments exhibited productivity approximately 87% or approximately 30% of the time.

Sequenced input: PBMCs. The V and J genes are TRBV27 and TRBJ2-2; no DNA check was done on the table's D call, TRBD1. This receptor was obtained from a man aged 25 to 45 in good health and CMV-seropositive. CDR3 sequence: CASSFLAGGPGELFF.